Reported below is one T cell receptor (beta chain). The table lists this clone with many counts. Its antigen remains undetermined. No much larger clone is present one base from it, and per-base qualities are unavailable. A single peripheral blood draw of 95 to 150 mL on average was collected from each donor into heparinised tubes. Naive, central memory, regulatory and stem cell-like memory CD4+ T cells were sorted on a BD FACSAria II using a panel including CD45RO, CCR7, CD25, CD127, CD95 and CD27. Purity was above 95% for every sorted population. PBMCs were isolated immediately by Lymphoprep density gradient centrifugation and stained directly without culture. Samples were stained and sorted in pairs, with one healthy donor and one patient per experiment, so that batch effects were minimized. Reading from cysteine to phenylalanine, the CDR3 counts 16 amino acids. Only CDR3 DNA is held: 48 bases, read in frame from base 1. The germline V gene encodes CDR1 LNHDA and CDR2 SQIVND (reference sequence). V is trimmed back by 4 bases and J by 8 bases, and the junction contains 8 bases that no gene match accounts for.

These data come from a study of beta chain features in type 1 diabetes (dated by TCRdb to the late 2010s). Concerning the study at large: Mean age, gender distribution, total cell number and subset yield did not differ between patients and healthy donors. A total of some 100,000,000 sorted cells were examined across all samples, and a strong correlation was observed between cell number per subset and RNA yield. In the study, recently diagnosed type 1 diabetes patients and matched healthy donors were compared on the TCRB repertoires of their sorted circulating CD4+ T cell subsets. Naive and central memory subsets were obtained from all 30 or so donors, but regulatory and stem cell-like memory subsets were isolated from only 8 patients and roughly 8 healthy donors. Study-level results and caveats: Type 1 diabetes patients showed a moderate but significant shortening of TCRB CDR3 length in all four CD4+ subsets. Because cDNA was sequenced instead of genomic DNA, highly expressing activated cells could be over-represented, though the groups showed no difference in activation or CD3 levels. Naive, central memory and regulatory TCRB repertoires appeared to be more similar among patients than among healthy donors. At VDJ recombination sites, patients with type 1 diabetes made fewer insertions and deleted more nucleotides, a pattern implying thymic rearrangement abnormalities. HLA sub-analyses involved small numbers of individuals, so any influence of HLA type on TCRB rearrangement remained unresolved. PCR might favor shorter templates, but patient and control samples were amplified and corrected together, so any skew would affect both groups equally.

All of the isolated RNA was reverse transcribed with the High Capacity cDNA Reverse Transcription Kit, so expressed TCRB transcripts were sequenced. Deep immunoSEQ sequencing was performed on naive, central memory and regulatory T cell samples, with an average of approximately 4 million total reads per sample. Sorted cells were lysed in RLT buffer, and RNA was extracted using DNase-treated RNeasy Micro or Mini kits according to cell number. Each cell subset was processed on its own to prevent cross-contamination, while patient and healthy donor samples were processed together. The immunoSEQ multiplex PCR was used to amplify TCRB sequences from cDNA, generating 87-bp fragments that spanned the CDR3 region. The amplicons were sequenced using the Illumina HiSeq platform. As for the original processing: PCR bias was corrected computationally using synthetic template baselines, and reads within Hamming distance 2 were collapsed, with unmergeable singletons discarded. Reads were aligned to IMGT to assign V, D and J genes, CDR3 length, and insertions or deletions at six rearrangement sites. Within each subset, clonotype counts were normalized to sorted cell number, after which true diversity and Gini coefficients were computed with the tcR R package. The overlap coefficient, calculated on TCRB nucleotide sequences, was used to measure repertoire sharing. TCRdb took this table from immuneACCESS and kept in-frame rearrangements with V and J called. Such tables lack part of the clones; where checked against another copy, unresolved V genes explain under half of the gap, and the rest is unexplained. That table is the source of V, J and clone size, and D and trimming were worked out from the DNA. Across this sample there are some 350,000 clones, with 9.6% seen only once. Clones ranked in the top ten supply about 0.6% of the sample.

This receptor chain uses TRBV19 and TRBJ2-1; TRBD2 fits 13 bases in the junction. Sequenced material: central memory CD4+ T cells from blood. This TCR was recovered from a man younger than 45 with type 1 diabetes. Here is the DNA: TGTGCCAGTAGTACCGGACTAGCGGGAGCTTGGGATGAGCAGTTCTTC. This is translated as CASSTGLAGAWDEQFF.